A selection of T cell receptor beta chains follows, all from one sample in a study of T cell repertoires in cytomegalovirus infection. Via MiXCR, TCRdb re-called the reads, giving one row per CDR3 protein. The sample consists of about 830,000 distinct CDR3 sequences, roughly 33% of them appearing once. The antigens of these receptors remain unknown. The sequencing used cultured CD8+ T cells from PBMCs, collected from culture after CMV antigen stimulation. These receptors were collected from a human donor in good health (CMV status not recorded). Some clones in this sample may be carry-over from other donors' samples. Both conserved end residues are part of each CDR3. The D gene is left open where the match is weak. Clone size appears in some rows only: once, few, many, or a class for an expanded clone.

clone_size j_call v_call d_call cdr3_aa cdr3_nt
many TRBJ1-2 TRBV12-3/TRBV12-4 - CASSGGGYTF TGTGCCAGCAGCGGGGGTGGCTACACCTTC
- TRBJ1-4 TRBV12-5 TRBD1 CASGLVGTGTATNEKLFF TGTGCTAGTGGTTTGGTGGGGACAGGGACTGCAACTAATGAAAAACTGTTTTTT
- TRBJ1-2 TRBV27 - CASSLNGDIGYGYTF TGTGCCAGCAGTTTAAACGGGGACATAGGCTATGGCTACACCTTC
- TRBJ2-1 TRBV29-1 TRBD2 CSVEGTSGGNYNEQFF TGCAGCGTGGAGGGGACTAGCGGGGGGAACTACAATGAGCAGTTCTTC
- TRBJ2-1 TRBV24-1 - CATSDFPPGSEQFF TGTGCCACCAGTGATTTCCCGCCAGGGAGTGAGCAGTTCTTC
many TRBJ2-6 TRBV11-1 - CASSPEGSGANVLTF TGTGCCAGCAGCCCCGAGGGCTCTGGGGCCAACGTCCTGACTTTC
many TRBJ1-5 TRBV7-8 - CASGVVGGANQPQHF TGTGCCAGCGGAGTAGTAGGGGGGGCGAACCAGCCCCAGCATTTT
few TRBJ2-5 TRBV7-9 TRBD2 CASSPRTSGGLEKETQYF TGTGCCAGCAGCCCGCGGACTAGCGGGGGGCTGGAAAAAGAGACCCAGTACTTC
many TRBJ2-1 TRBV7-6 TRBD2 CASSSLAGDNEQFF TGTGCCAGCAGCTCCCTAGCGGGGGACAATGAGCAGTTCTTC
few TRBJ1-1 TRBV4-1 - CASSQDDLERTEAFF TGCGCCAGCAGCCAAGATGACCTCGAGAGGACTGAAGCTTTCTTT
few TRBJ1-2 TRBV6-2/TRBV6-3 - CASSLPGVLGYTF TGTGCCAGCAGTCTTCCCGGGGTTTTGGGCTACACCTTC
few TRBJ1-4 TRBV7-9 - CASSTPQGVGEKLFF TGTGCCAGCAGCACACCCCAGGGAGTCGGTGAAAAACTGTTTTTT
few TRBJ2-5 TRBV7-6 TRBD2 CASSTNAGTSDVETQYF TGTGCCAGCAGCACGAATGCCGGGACTAGCGATGTAGAGACCCAGTACTTC
- TRBJ2-5 TRBV7-9 - CASREGSPRETQYF TGTGCCAGCAGAGAGGGCTCCCCCCGGGAGACCCAGTACTTC
- TRBJ1-1 TRBV4-1 - CASSQEDRPLNTEAFF TGCGCCAGCAGCCAAGAGGACCGACCTTTGAACACTGAAGCTTTCTTT
- TRBJ1-4 TRBV25-1 TRBD1 CASSREDRGLEKLFF TGTGCCAGCAGTAGAGAGGACAGGGGGCTTGAAAAACTGTTTTTT
- TRBJ1-1 TRBV12-3/TRBV12-4 TRBD1 CASSFHPRDRGPTPFEAFF TGTGCCAGCAGTTTCCACCCCCGGGACAGGGGGCCCACCCCCTTTGAAGCTTTCTTT
- TRBJ1-1 TRBV27 - CASSSGGLGTEAFF TGTGCCAGCAGTTCTGGGGGGTTAGGCACTGAAGCTTTCTTT
few TRBJ1-2 TRBV7-9 - CATKTPGPQLPGYTF TGTGCGACCAAAACTCCGGGACCCCAGCTCCCTGGCTACACCTTC
- TRBJ2-3 TRBV28 TRBD1 CASRSGQRSTDTQYF TGTGCCAGCAGATCGGGACAGCGCAGCACAGATACGCAGTATTTT
- TRBJ1-1 TRBV6-5 TRBD1 CASTQGGPRTEAFF TGTGCCAGCACCCAGGGGGGTCCGAGGACTGAAGCTTTCTTT
many TRBJ2-2 TRBV7-8 TRBD1 CASSLSDRDRVRAGELFF TGTGCCAGCAGCTTAAGTGACCGGGACAGGGTTAGGGCCGGGGAGCTGTTTTTT
- TRBJ1-4 TRBV7-8 - CASTTTLGFKEKLFF TGTGCCAGCACCACCACCCTCGGGTTTAAGGAAAAACTGTTTTTT
- TRBJ1-1 TRBV11-1 - CASSLGPNMNTEAFF TGTGCCAGCAGCTTAGGCCCAAACATGAACACTGAAGCTTTCTTT
few TRBJ2-1 TRBV7-9 - CASSLGSNPGEQFF TGTGCCAGCAGCTTAGGCTCCAACCCCGGGGAGCAGTTCTTC